This TCR beta chain came from a study of OX40 agonist ivuxolimab in advanced cancers. Profiling relied on immunoSEQ multiplex PCR, and the TCRdb table lists in-frame clones only, not all of them. The sample lists around 97,000 clones, about four fifths occurring once. Sequenced material: CD4+ or CD8+ T cells sorted from blood, taken in a trial of the OX40 agonist ivuxolimab. This clonotype was sampled from an adult with an advanced solid tumor such as melanoma, head and neck, liver or kidney cancer.

The CDR3 region has the DNA TGTGCCAGCAGTACCCGAGAGGGAGAAAACACTGAAGCTTTCTTT. This sequence encodes CASSTREGENTEAFF. The chain links TRBV5-6 to TRBJ1-1; D not certain. CDR1 SGHDT and CDR2 YYEEEE come from the germline V gene. Trimming took off 5 bases at V and 2 bases at J, with 16 bases between the two ends. There are 15 residues in the CDR3.